The present TCR beta chain was sequenced within a study of CD8+ T cells in alopecia areata. Points from the study as a whole: In scalp and blood, many expanded lesional clones persisted during tofacitinib.

Indicated treatment: oral pan-JAK inhibitor, 5-10 mg twice daily. The sequencing template was cDNA reverse transcribed from extracted RNA. Profiling relied on immunoSEQ multiplex PCR, and the TCRdb table lists in-frame clones only, not all of them. The table shows 200,000 or so clones, with roughly 64% occurring only once. Between the trimmed V and J ends, which lost 0 bases and 9 bases, there was a span of 6 bases. Per germline, CDR1 SGHDT and CDR2 YYEEEE. The CDR3 consists of 11 residues. A word on this clone: What it recognizes is unknown.

The V gene is TRBV5-6, the J gene TRBJ1-2; D not certain. The material sequenced was CD4+ T cells sorted from blood, taken at week 24, from a patient treated with tofacitinib. The sequence came from a human donor with alopecia areata. Here the CDR3 DNA reads TGTGCCAGCAGCTTGGCCCTTAGCTACACCTTC. The encoded protein is CASSLALSYTF.